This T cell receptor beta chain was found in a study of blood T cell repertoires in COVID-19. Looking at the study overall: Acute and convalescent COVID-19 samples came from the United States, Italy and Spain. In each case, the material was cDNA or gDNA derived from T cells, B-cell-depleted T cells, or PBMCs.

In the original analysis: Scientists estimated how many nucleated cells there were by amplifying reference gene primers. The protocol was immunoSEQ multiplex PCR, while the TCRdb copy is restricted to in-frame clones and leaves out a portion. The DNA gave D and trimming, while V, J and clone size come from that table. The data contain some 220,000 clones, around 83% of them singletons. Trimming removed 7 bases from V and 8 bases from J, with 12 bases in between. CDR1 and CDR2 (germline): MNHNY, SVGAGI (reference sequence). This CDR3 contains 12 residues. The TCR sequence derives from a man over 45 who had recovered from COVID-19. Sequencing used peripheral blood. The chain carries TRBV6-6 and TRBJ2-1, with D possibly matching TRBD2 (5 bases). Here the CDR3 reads CASTRGSDEQFF. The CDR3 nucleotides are TGTGCCAGCACCCGAGGGAGTGATGAGCAGTTCTTC.